The 32 T cell receptor beta chains given below trace back to one sample, sequenced in a study of blood T cell repertoires in COVID-19. The data were produced by immunoSEQ multiplex PCR, yet TCRdb's version contains in-frame clones alone and is incomplete. Of under 200,000 clones in the sample, 80% to 85% were seen once. The sample was PBMCs or T cells enriched from blood (not recorded which). The origin of the receptors is a woman aged 60-75 years who had recovered from COVID-19.

The rearrangement joins TRBV30 to TRBJ1-5, with D unresolved. Germline CDR1 and CDR2: GTSNPN and SVGIG (reference sequence). V was cut by 2 bases and J by 6 bases, with 11 bases left in between. The length of the CDR3 is 13 residues. The CDR3 nucleotides are TGTGCCTGGAGTTCCCTCTTTAGTCAGCCCCAGCATTTT. Encoded protein: CAWSSLFSQPQHF.

The chain uses TRBV3-1 (or the pseudogene TRBV3-2) and TRBJ2-3; D not resolved. CDR1 LGHDT and CDR2 YNNKEL come from the germline V gene (reference sequence). Trimming shortened V by 4 bases and J by 2 bases, and 13 bases separated the two germline ends. There are 15 residues in the CDR3. In nucleotides, the CDR3 is TGTGCCAGCAGCCGCGACGGGTTGGCCACAGATACGCAGTATTTT. As protein: CASSRDGLATDTQYF.

The V gene is TRBV10-3, the J gene TRBJ2-7, with D perhaps TRBD2 (5 bases). Germline CDR1 is ENHRY and CDR2 is SYGVKD. V was clipped by 6 bases and J by 6 bases, with 18 bases between them. The CDR3 contains 14 residues. The CDR3, as DNA: TGTGCCATCAGCCTTTCGGACTTCCGAGGCGAGCAGTACTTC. This gives the protein CAISLSDFRGEQYF.

This chain links TRBV7-3 with TRBJ1-6; maybe TRBD1 (6 bases). The CDR3 is made up of 12 amino acids. Germline CDR1 is SGHTA and CDR2 is FQGTGA. V lost 5 bases to trimming and J lost 10 bases, with 9 bases between them. CDR3 residues: CASSTGQSPLHF. In DNA form, the CDR3 reads TGTGCCAGCAGCACGGGACAATCACCCCTCCACTTT.

The count of this clone is one. The chain is built from TRBV30 and TRBJ1-5; a weak D match, TRBD1 (5 bases). The CDR3 is made up of 17 amino acids. Per germline, CDR1 GTSNPN and CDR2 SVGIG (reference sequence). V shed 1 base and J shed 2 bases, with 18 bases lying between them. The CDR3 DNA reads as TGTGCCTGGAGTGGCAGGGTCGGAGCCGTGGGCAATCAGCCCCAGCATTTT. As protein: CAWSGRVGAVGNQPQHF.

V gene TRBV6-6 combines with J gene TRBJ1-1; TRBD1 agrees at 7 bases. Losses at the gene ends were 7 bases for V and 1 base for J; bases not matched to a gene: 9. This CDR3 is built from 15 residues. The V gene's germline CDR1 is MNHNY and CDR2 SVGAGI (reference sequence). CDR3 in DNA: TGTGCCAGCACCCTACAGGGGATTGGGAACACTGAAGCTTTCTTT. Protein sequence: CASTLQGIGNTEAFF.

The chain couples TRBV2 to TRBJ2-2; weak D call: TRBD1 (6 bases). Trimming shortened V by 8 bases and J by 3 bases, and 10 bases separated the two germline ends. CDR3 length: 13 amino acids. Per germline, CDR1 SNHLY and CDR2 FYNNEI. CDR3 coding DNA: TGTGCCAGCTCGGACAGACACACCGGGGAGCTGTTTTTT. Protein: CASSDRHTGELFF.

The V gene is TRBV24-1, the J gene TRBJ2-3, with D perhaps TRBD1 (5 bases). Germline V lookup: CDR1 KGHDR, CDR2 SFDVKD. This CDR3 is built from 13 residues. V dropped 4 bases and J dropped 12 bases, with 16 bases sitting between them. CDR3 DNA: TGTGCCACCAGTGACCCCAGCAGGGAAAGACAGTATTTT. Translating gives CATSDPSRERQYF.

V usage is TRBV27 and J usage is TRBJ2-1, with TRBD2 matching over 13 bases. The germline CDR1 and CDR2 sequences are MNHEY and SMNVEV (reference sequence). With V trimmed by 6 bases and J by 7 bases, 12 bases remained unmatched. The CDR3 sequence is 17 residues long. The CDR3 DNA is TGTGCCAGCAGGACCGGGACTAGCGGGACCTTTGCGAATGAGCAGTTCTTC. Translation gives CASRTGTSGTFANEQFF.

This chain connects TRBV27 to TRBJ2-1; 8 bases are shared with TRBD2. Germline V gene sequence: CDR1 MNHEY, CDR2 SMNVEV (reference sequence). This CDR3 contains 15 residues. Trimming cost V 6 bases and J 3 bases; bases outside gene matches: 7. CDR3 nucleotides: TGTGCCAGCAGCCAGTCGGCGGGAGGCTACAATGAGCAGTTCTTC. Residues: CASSQSAGGYNEQFF.

This chain links TRBV11-2 with TRBJ2-6, with 8 bases that match TRBD2. J lost 2 bases, V lost 4 bases, and 7 bases had no gene match. The length of the CDR3 is 17 residues. The germline gives CDR1 SGHAT, CDR2 FQNNGV. The CDR3 loop is CASSYAGGVTGANVLTF. The DNA for the CDR3 is TGTGCCAGCAGCTATGCCGGGGGGGTCACTGGGGCCAACGTCCTGACTTTC.

This clone occurred a few times. CDR3 amino acids: CASTLDSASGAGQYF. CDR3 in DNA: TGCGCCAGCACCCTCGATTCGGCTAGCGGCGCGGGGCAGTACTTC. The J gene is TRBJ2-7, the V gene TRBV5-1, with 7 bases lining up with TRBD2. Germline CDR1 and CDR2: SGHRS and YFSETQ. The trim removed 6 bases at V and 9 bases at J, leaving 18 bases unmatched. This CDR3 has 15 amino acids.

CDR3 amino acids: CASGALAGGGIQYF. The CDR3 DNA reads TGTGCCAGCGGGGCGCTAGCGGGAGGTGGCATTCAGTACTTC. The chain links TRBV11-2 to TRBJ2-4; 11 nucleotides align to TRBD2. Germline CDR1 reads SGHAT; CDR2 reads FQNNGV. The CDR3 spans 14 residues. V gave up 8 bases and J gave up 9 bases; unmatched junction bases: 9.

The chain couples TRBV27 to TRBJ2-7, with a weak D call TRBD2 (6 bases). Germline values: CDR1 MNHEY, CDR2 SMNVEV (reference sequence). V dropped 0 bases and J dropped 2 bases, with 14 bases sitting between them. CDR3 length: 16 residues. The CDR3 loop is CASSLSLGTVPYEQYF. The CDR3 DNA reads TGTGCCAGCAGTTTATCCCTTGGGACTGTCCCCTACGAGCAGTACTTC.

The rearrangement joins TRBV7-8 to TRBJ1-6; TRBD1 might be the D (6 bases). The CDR3 covers 14 residues. Trimming left V 0 bases short and J 9 bases short, with 9 bases between. CDR1 SGHVS and CDR2 FQNEAQ come from the germline V gene. CDR3 bases: TGTGCCAGCAGCTTAGCGGGGGGGCGTTCACCCCTCCACTTT. Its protein product is CASSLAGGRSPLHF.

This rearrangement joins TRBV28 to TRBJ2-2; 8 nucleotides align to TRBD2. The trim removed 2 bases at V and 6 bases at J, leaving 11 bases unmatched. The CDR3 consists of 17 residues. CDR1 is MDHEN, CDR2 SYDVKM, per germline. The CDR3 region has the DNA TGTGCCAGCAGTTTAGTGGTGCTAGCGGGCAGGGCCGGGGAGCTGTTTTTT. Translating gives CASSLVVLAGRAGELFF.

The chain employs TRBV18 and TRBJ2-3; no reliable D call. Trimming took off 0 bases at V and 5 bases at J, with 9 bases between the two ends. The CDR3 consists of 14 residues. From germline, CDR1 is KGHSH and CDR2 LQKENI. CDR3: CASSPPGRVDTQYF. The CDR3 DNA reads as TGTGCCAGCTCACCACCGGGCCGAGTAGATACGCAGTATTTT.

V is TRBV18 and J is TRBJ1-1, with 9 nucleotides matching TRBD1. V lost 0 bases and J lost 3; bases outside the gene matches: 5. The CDR3 length is 16 residues. CDR1 and CDR2 from the germline V gene are KGHSH and LQKENI. The DNA for the CDR3 is TGTGCCAGCTCACCACCGAACAGGGGGCCTTACACTGAAGCTTTCTTT. As protein: CASSPPNRGPYTEAFF. Full variable domain (missing parts from reference TRBV18 and TRBJ1-1): NAGVMQNPRHLVRRRGQEARLRCSPMKGHSHVYWYRQLPEEGLKFMVYLQKENIIDESGMPKERFSAEFPKEGPSILRIQQVVRGDSAAYFCASSPPNRGPYTEAFFGQGTRLTVV.

The chain is built from TRBV3-1 (or the pseudogene TRBV3-2) and TRBJ2-7; TRBD1 agrees at 11 bases. Germline V lookup: CDR1 LGHDT, CDR2 YNNKEL (reference sequence). V shed 6 bases and J 3 bases; nucleotides not matched to a gene: 13. The CDR3 covers 17 residues. DNA of the CDR3: TGTGCCAGCAGTCAAAACCTGGGACAGGGGGTCGTCTACGAGCAGTACTTC. Protein sequence: CASSQNLGQGVVYEQYF.

J is TRBJ1-1 and V is TRBV25-1, with D unresolved. The ends were cut back, 1 base at V and 1 base at J, with 10 bases in the middle. The CDR3 loop spans 15 amino acids. Germline V gene data show CDR1 as MGHDK and CDR2 as SYGVNS. For the CDR3, the DNA is TGTGCCAGCAGTGAATCACCGCGGGGGAACACTGAAGCTTTCTTT. This gives the protein CASSESPRGNTEAFF.

The genes are TRBV7-9 and TRBJ1-4; 7 bases fit TRBD1. There are 16 residues in the CDR3. V dropped 5 bases and J dropped 7; count of bases not matched to a gene: 13. Germline CDR1 is SEHNR and CDR2 is FQNEAQ (reference sequence). The CDR3, as DNA: TGTGCCAGCAGCACTCCCCAGGGGGGACCGGGTGAAAAACTGTTTTTT. Protein: CASSTPQGGPGEKLFF. The entire variable domain, with the rest obtained from reference TRBV7-9 and TRBJ1-4, is as follows: DTGVSQNPRHKITKRGQNVTFRCDPISEHNRLYWYRQTLGQGPEFLTYFQNEAQLEKSRLLSDRFSAERPKGSFSTLEIQRTEQGDSAMYLCASSTPQGGPGEKLFFGSGTQLSVL.

The gene calls are TRBV5-1 and TRBJ2-5; 9 bases line up with TRBD1. The CDR3 contains 15 residues. The germline V gene has CDR1 SGHRS and CDR2 YFSETQ. With 4 bases clipped from V and 5 bases from J, the junction kept 9 bases outside the gene matches. The CDR3 DNA follows: TGCGCCAGCAGCCCACTGGGACAGGGATGGGAGACCCAGTACTTC. Translation: CASSPLGQGWETQYF.

The V call is TRBV27, the J call TRBJ2-2; 8 nucleotides agree with TRBD1. This CDR3 is built from 15 residues. Germline values: CDR1 MNHEY, CDR2 SMNVEV (reference sequence). V lost 6 bases and J lost 3; bases outside the gene matches: 6. CDR3 region: CASSPRGLHTGELFF. The CDR3 DNA is TGTGCCAGCAGCCCCAGGGGGCTCCACACCGGGGAGCTGTTTTTT.

V usage is TRBV5-5 and J usage is TRBJ2-1; no definite D call. V dropped 2 bases and J dropped 12 bases, with 15 bases sitting between them. In germline, CDR1 is SGHKS, CDR2 YYEKEE (reference sequence). There are 13 residues in the CDR3. The DNA for the CDR3 is TGTGCCAGCAGCTTAAGCCCCTCACCAGGGCAGTTCTTC. Residues: CASSLSPSPGQFF. Filled out from reference TRBV5-5 and TRBJ2-1, the complete variable domain reads DAGVTQSPTHLIKTRGQQVTLRCSPISGHKSVSWYQQVLGQGPQFIFQYYEKEERGRGNFPDRFSARQFPNYSSELNVNALLLGDSALYLCASSLSPSPGQFFGPGTRLTVL.

The chain is built from TRBV2 and TRBJ1-2, with 7 bases that match TRBD1. The CDR3 consists of 15 residues. The germline V gene encodes CDR1 SNHLY and CDR2 FYNNEI. V lost 4 bases, J lost 13 bases, and 18 bases stayed unmatched. The DNA for the CDR3 is TGTGCCAGCAGTGGGACGGAGGGGGCGAATCGTAGAGGCACCTTC. Amino acid sequence: CASSGTEGANRRGTF.

Regarding this clone: Relative to the germline gene, one junction end is altered; a read error may explain this. The gene calls are TRBV3-1 (or the pseudogene TRBV3-2) and TRBJ2-3; the D gene is possibly TRBD2 (6 bases). This CDR3 contains 16 residues. Per the germline V gene, CDR1 is LGHDT and CDR2 is YNNKEL (reference sequence). This CDR3 is CASSQEAGLPTDTQYF. The CDR3 nucleotides read TGTGCTAGCAGCCAAGAGGCGGGACTCCCCACAGATACGCAGTATTTT.

This chain links TRBV11-2 with TRBJ1-2; 9 positions agree with TRBD1. V lost 6 bases and J lost 8; bases outside the gene matches: 10. Germline V gene data show CDR1 as SGHAT and CDR2 as FQNNGV. The CDR3 spans 14 residues. Here the CDR3 DNA reads TGTGCCAGCAGGGGGACAGGGAGAACCTACGGCTACACCTTC. Translated: CASRGTGRTYGYTF.

The V call is TRBV21-1, the J call TRBJ2-7; the table's D gene call, TRBD2, was not cross checked with the DNA. TRBV21-1 is marked as a pseudogene. The CDR3 is 13 amino acids. The CDR3 nucleotides are TGTGCCAGCAGCAACCGGGAGACCTACGAGCAGTACTTC. Translation gives CASSNRETYEQYF.

The chain has TRBV7-2 and TRBJ2-3, with D possibly TRBD2 on 6 matching bases. CDR1 and CDR2 from the germline V gene are SGHTA and FQGNSA. V was trimmed by 3 bases and J by 4 bases, leaving 14 bases between them. The CDR3 is made up of 15 amino acids. CDR3 loop: CASSLGLPSADTQYF. The DNA of the CDR3 is TGTGCCAGCAGCTTGGGACTCCCTTCGGCAGATACGCAGTATTTT.

The CDR3 DNA reads as TGTGCCAACCGGGACAGCCGTGAAAAACTGTTTTTT. Its protein is CANRDSREKLFF. The rearrangement uses TRBV14 and TRBJ1-4; TRBD1 matches at 7 bases. CDR3 size: 12 residues. Germline-derived CDR1 and CDR2 are SGHDN and FVKESK. The V and J ends lost 10 bases and 7 bases, in that order; junction bases with no gene match: 6.

The chain is built from TRBV5-6 and TRBJ1-1; 9 bases map to TRBD1. Germline CDR1 reads SGHDT; CDR2 reads YYEEEE. V lost 4 bases, J lost 0 bases, and 10 bases stayed unmatched. CDR3 size: 17 residues. The CDR3 DNA reads TGTGCCAGCAGCACCGGACGCCGGACAGGGGTGAACACTGAAGCTTTCTTT. Translating it yields CASSTGRRTGVNTEAFF.

This sequence joins TRBV18 and TRBJ2-7, with TRBD1 as a possible D gene (5 bases). This CDR3 contains 13 residues. Germline CDR1 KGHSH, CDR2 LQKENI. Between the trimmed V and J ends, which lost 4 bases and 6 bases, there was a span of 13 bases. CDR3 in DNA: TGTGCCAGCTCACAGGGGCCGACCTTCGAGCAGTACTTC. Amino acid sequence: CASSQGPTFEQYF.